These 24 T cell receptor beta chains originate from one sample sequenced in a study of blood T cell repertoires in COVID-19. Sequencing used immunoSEQ multiplex PCR; TCRdb keeps in-frame clones, though not all of them. The top ten clones hold 2% of a sample with a few hundred thousand clones, 88% of them seen once. Sample: PBMCs or T cells enriched from blood (not recorded which). All receptors derive from a woman aged 55-70 years in a cohort exposed to, infected with or recovered from COVID-19 (not recorded which).

The chain couples TRBV9 to TRBJ1-3; possible D gene TRBD1, 6 bases. Germline V lookup: CDR1 SGDLS, CDR2 YYNGEE. This CDR3 is built from 17 residues. V shed 4 bases and J shed 0 bases, with 17 bases lying between them. In DNA form, the CDR3 reads TGTGCCAGCAGCACCTCACGACAGGCTAACTCTGGAAACACCATATATTTT. The encoded protein is CASSTSRQANSGNTIYF.

This sequence joins TRBV2 and TRBJ1-2; tentative D call: TRBD1 (5 bases). The germline V gene encodes CDR1 SNHLY and CDR2 FYNNEI. The CDR3 extends over 15 amino acids. Deletions cut 6 bases from V and 6 bases from J, with 20 bases between. Here the CDR3 reads CASSLRTGTSHGYTF. Written as DNA, the CDR3 is TGTGCCAGCAGCCTCAGGACGGGGACTTCTCATGGCTACACCTTC. Full variable domain (rest looked up from reference TRBV2 and TRBJ1-2): EPEVTQTPSHQVTQMGQEVILRCVPISNHLYFYWYRQILGQKVEFLVSFYNNEISEKSEIFDDQFSVERPDGSNFTLKIRSTKLEDSAMYFCASSLRTGTSHGYTFGSGTRLTVV.

The chain couples TRBV6-5 to TRBJ1-2; TRBD1 is a possible D gene (5 bases). Germline values: CDR1 MNHEY, CDR2 SVGAGI. Deletions cut 6 bases from V and 5 bases from J, with 19 bases between. CDR3 length equals 15 residues. CDR3 amino acids: CASSPDPQARYGYTF. CDR3 coding DNA: TGTGCCAGCAGCCCCGACCCACAGGCCCGATATGGCTACACCTTC.

The chain carries TRBV5-1 and TRBJ2-5, with TRBD1 matching 10 bases. Germline CDR1 is SGHRS and CDR2 is YFSETQ. With V trimmed by 4 bases and J by 3 bases, 6 bases remained unmatched. The CDR3 extends over 15 amino acids. In DNA, the CDR3 is TGCGCCAGCAGCCGCGCCGGGACAGGGGAAGAGACCCAGTACTTC. Amino acids: CASSRAGTGEETQYF.

As DNA, the CDR3 is TGTGCCAGCAACAGGAACACTGAAGCTTTCTTT. Protein product: CASNRNTEAFF. The chain combines TRBV28 with TRBJ1-1; the D is unclear. Looked up from germline, CDR1 is MDHEN and CDR2 is SYDVKM. Trimming cost V 7 bases and J 1 base, with 4 bases left between them. The CDR3 has 11 residues.

To note about this clone: Other nucleotide sequences in the sample specify the same CDR3. In nucleotides, the CDR3 is TGTGCCAGCAGCCATGACAGGGATCAGCCCCAGCATTTT. It translates to CASSHDRDQPQHF. This chain joins TRBV3-1 (or the pseudogene TRBV3-2) and TRBJ1-5, with 7 bases identical to TRBD1. In germline, CDR1 is LGHDT, CDR2 YNNKEL (reference sequence). The length of the CDR3 is 13 residues. The V segment lost 3 bases and the J segment 5 bases; nucleotides outside the gene matches: 1.

The chain uses TRBV5-1 and TRBJ2-5, with 7 bases identical to TRBD1. V shed 0 bases and J 6 bases; nucleotides not matched to a gene: 5. CDR1 SGHRS and CDR2 YFSETQ come from the germline V gene. This CDR3 comprises 14 residues. DNA of the CDR3: TGCGCCAGCAGCTTGGGACAGGGACGGCAGACCCAGTACTTC. It translates to CASSLGQGRQTQYF. Drawing the rest from reference TRBV5-1 and TRBJ2-5, the complete variable domain is KAGVTQTPRYLIKTRGQQVTLSCSPISGHRSVSWYQQTPGQGLQFLFEYFSETQRNKGNFPGRFSGRQFSNSRSEMNVSTLELGDSALYLCASSLGQGRQTQYFGPGTRLLVL.

The chain has TRBV28 and TRBJ2-7, with 8 bases identical to TRBD2. Germline V gene data show CDR1 as MDHEN and CDR2 as SYDVKM. The ends lost 2 bases at V and 3 bases at J; junction bases unmatched: 9. The CDR3 is 16 residues long. The CDR3 sequence is CASSLMDLAGRYEQYF. CDR3 sequence (DNA): TGTGCCAGCAGTTTAATGGACTTAGCGGGGCGCTACGAGCAGTACTTC.

The rearrangement joins TRBV30 to TRBJ1-4; 9 positions agree with TRBD1. Unmatched junction bases numbered 6, after V lost 1 base and J lost 6 bases. CDR3 length: 15 residues. The germline V gene encodes CDR1 GTSNPN and CDR2 SVGIG (reference sequence). Written as DNA, the CDR3 is TGTGCCTGGAGTGCCCGGGACAGGGACGATGAAAAACTGTTTTTT. It is translated as CAWSARDRDDEKLFF.

This rearrangement joins TRBV27 to TRBJ1-1, with 7 bases fitting TRBD1. The J segment lost 6 bases and the V segment lost 1 base, leaving 8 bases of the junction unmatched. Germline V gene data show CDR1 as MNHEY and CDR2 as SMNVEV (reference sequence). The CDR3 contains 15 residues. CDR3 residues: CASSLLTGKGSEAFF. The CDR3 DNA reads as TGTGCCAGCAGTTTATTGACAGGGAAAGGCTCTGAAGCTTTCTTT.

The chain recombines TRBV2 with TRBJ2-1, with 11 positions matching TRBD2. The CDR3 is made up of 18 amino acids. V was clipped by 3 bases and J by 3 bases; unmatched bases: 10. Germline V gene lookup returns CDR1 SNHLY and CDR2 FYNNEI. CDR3 nucleotide sequence: TGTGCCAGCAGTGATCTGTGGGGGACTAGCGGAAACTACAATGAGCAGTTCTTC. It yields the protein CASSDLWGTSGNYNEQFF.

This clone was observed many times. The gene calls are TRBV7-3 and TRBJ2-2, with D unclear. V lost 5 bases and J lost 5, with 3 bases in between. Germline lookup yields CDR1 SGHTA and CDR2 FQGTGA. This CDR3 contains 11 residues. The CDR3 sequence is CASSETGELFF. For the CDR3, the DNA is TGTGCCAGCAGCGAGACCGGGGAGCTGTTTTTT.

The rearrangement links TRBV28 to TRBJ1-5, with TRBD1 matching over 8 bases. Losses at the gene ends were 5 bases for V and 11 bases for J; bases not matched to a gene: 8. Germline values: CDR1 MDHEN, CDR2 SYDVKM. This CDR3 has 13 amino acids. The CDR3 region is CASSPPLDRAQHF. CDR3 coding DNA: TGTGCCAGCAGTCCACCACTGGACAGGGCCCAGCATTTT.

This chain links TRBV2 with TRBJ1-2, with a tentative D call TRBD1 (5 bases). Germline V gene data show CDR1 as SNHLY and CDR2 as FYNNEI. The CDR3 spans 13 residues. V was cut by 3 bases and J by 8 bases, with 13 bases left in between. CDR3 region: CASSDSRVNGYTF. CDR3 nucleotide sequence: TGTGCCAGCAGTGATAGCAGGGTGAACGGCTACACCTTC.

The gene calls are TRBV12-3 or TRBV12-4 and TRBJ2-3, with 7 bases that match TRBD1. J was trimmed by 11 bases and V by 0 bases; bases with no gene match: 2. The length of the CDR3 is 12 residues. The CDR3 nucleotides read TGTGCCAGCAGTTTAGCGCCAGGGGGGCAGTATTTT. This gives the protein CASSLAPGGQYF.

The rearrangement links TRBV6-1 to TRBJ1-3, with D maybe TRBD1 (5 bases). Trimming removed 3 bases at V and 9 bases at J, with 9 bases between. This CDR3 contains 12 residues. The V gene's germline CDR1 is MNHNS and CDR2 SASEGT. The CDR3 spells CASSDRVTTIYF. The CDR3 coding sequence is TGTGCCAGCAGTGACAGGGTTACCACCATATATTTT.

The rearrangement joins TRBV19 to TRBJ2-3, with TRBD2 as a possible D gene (5 bases). Germline values: CDR1 LNHDA, CDR2 SQIVND (reference sequence). V lost 7 bases to trimming and J lost 5 bases, with 7 bases between them. The CDR3 contains 11 residues. In DNA form, the CDR3 reads TGTGCCAGTAATCGGGGAGATACGCAGTATTTT. This translates into CASNRGDTQYF. Using reference TRBV19 and TRBJ2-3 for the parts outside the CDR3, the full variable domain is DGGITQSPKYLFRKEGQNVTLSCEQNLNHDAMYWYRQDPGQGLRLIYYSQIVNDFQKGDIAEGYSVSREKKESFPLTVTSAQKNPTAFYLCASNRGDTQYFGPGTRLTVL.

V is TRBV18 and J is TRBJ1-2, with D possibly being TRBD1 (6 bases). This CDR3 region has 15 residues. Trimming removed 4 bases from V and 1 base from J, with 13 bases in between. From germline, CDR1 is KGHSH and CDR2 LQKENI. CDR3 region: CASSQRTDLNYGYTF. The DNA for the CDR3 is TGTGCCAGCTCACAGAGGACAGATCTTAACTATGGCTACACCTTC. Variable domain in full (rest from reference TRBV18 and TRBJ1-2): NAGVMQNPRHLVRRRGQEARLRCSPMKGHSHVYWYRQLPEEGLKFMVYLQKENIIDESGMPKERFSAEFPKEGPSILRIQQVVRGDSAAYFCASSQRTDLNYGYTFGSGTRLTVV.

The chain employs TRBV5-1 and TRBJ1-4, with TRBD1 identical over 9 bases. This CDR3 region has 15 residues. Germline V gives CDR1 SGHRS, CDR2 YFSETQ. With 3 bases clipped from V and 2 bases from J, the junction kept 2 bases outside the gene matches. The CDR3 DNA is TGCGCCAGCAGCTCTACAGGGGGCACTAATGAAAAACTGTTTTTT. It yields the protein CASSSTGGTNEKLFF.

CDR3 DNA sequence: TGTGCCAGCAGACCGCCGGGACTAGAGGCCGGGGAGCTGTTTTTT. Translation gives CASRPPGLEAGELFF. The rearrangement joins TRBV6-5 to TRBJ2-2; the match to TRBD2 covers 8 bases. Losses at the gene ends were 6 bases for V and 6 bases for J; bases not matched to a gene: 9. CDR3 length equals 15 residues. Per germline, CDR1 MNHEY and CDR2 SVGAGI.

The V gene is TRBV7-2, the J gene TRBJ1-3; the D is unclear. V was clipped by 5 bases and J by 8 bases, with 16 bases between them. Per the germline V gene, CDR1 is SGHTA and CDR2 is FQGNSA. The CDR3 spans 14 residues. CDR3 sequence reads: CASSPWTGRDTIYF. In DNA, the CDR3 is TGTGCCAGCAGCCCGTGGACGGGGAGAGACACCATATATTTT.

The V gene is TRBV28, the J gene TRBJ1-1, with TRBD1 as a possible D gene (5 bases). From germline, CDR1 is MDHEN and CDR2 SYDVKM. The CDR3 contains 12 residues. Deletions cut 7 bases from V and 4 bases from J, with 10 bases between. CDR3 DNA: TGTGCCAGCATTAGGGGTAGCACTGAAGCTTTCTTT. Its protein is CASIRGSTEAFF.

The gene calls are TRBV6-6 and TRBJ2-7, with D perhaps TRBD1 (5 bases). This CDR3 is built from 14 residues. Germline CDR1 and CDR2: MNHNY and SVGAGI (reference sequence). V was shortened by 7 bases and J by 0 bases, with 13 bases between the two germline ends. Here the CDR3 DNA reads TGTGCCAGCAAGACCAGGGAAAGCTCCTACGAGCAGTACTTC. Its protein product is CASKTRESSYEQYF.

The V and J genes are TRBV5-1 and TRBJ1-5; D may be TRBD1 (6 bases). There are 16 residues in the CDR3. Germline V gene lookup returns CDR1 SGHRS and CDR2 YFSETQ. Trimming shortened V by 2 bases and J by 1 base, and 13 bases separated the two germline ends. The DNA for the CDR3 is TGCGCCAGCAGCTTCGACGGACAGATGAGCAATCAGCCCCAGCATTTT. Translation: CASSFDGQMSNQPQHF.